One and the same sample provided the 17 T cell receptor beta chains below, sequenced in a study of blood T cell repertoires in COVID-19. Method: immunoSEQ multiplex PCR; TCRdb's copy keeps in-frame clones and lacks some. The sample lists about 250,000 clones, about 79% occurring once. The sequenced sample was peripheral blood. The receptor source for this set is a man older than 75 with acute or convalescent COVID-19.

This clone was detected only a few times. The chain links TRBV2 to TRBJ1-4; no reliable D call. CDR1 SNHLY and CDR2 FYNNEI come from the germline V gene. Trimming shortened V by 4 bases and J by 4 bases, and 10 bases separated the two germline ends. The CDR3 has 14 residues. In nucleotides, the CDR3 is TGTGCCAGCAGTGCGACAAGACGTAATGAAAAACTGTTTTTT. As protein: CASSATRRNEKLFF.

The gene calls are TRBV19 and TRBJ2-1, with a tentative D call TRBD1 (5 bases). The CDR3 is 13 amino acids. Germline V gene data show CDR1 as LNHDA and CDR2 as SQIVND (reference sequence). V was clipped by 4 bases and J by 5 bases, with 9 bases between them. The CDR3 reads CASSRQLNNEQFF. As DNA, the CDR3 is TGTGCCAGTAGTAGACAGCTTAACAATGAGCAGTTCTTC.

This rearrangement joins TRBV27 to TRBJ1-5; D remains ambiguous. The CDR3 runs to 12 residues. Germline CDR1 is MNHEY and CDR2 is SMNVEV (reference sequence). V was clipped by 5 bases and J by 4 bases, with 6 bases between them. The CDR3 here is CASSPYNQPQHF. CDR3 sequence (DNA): TGTGCCAGCAGTCCGTATAATCAGCCCCAGCATTTT.

The genes are TRBV2 and TRBJ1-6; 8 bases are shared with TRBD1. In germline, CDR1 is SNHLY, CDR2 FYNNEI. The CDR3 length is 13 residues. The trim removed 4 bases at V and 10 bases at J, leaving 3 bases unmatched. The CDR3 DNA reads TGTGCCAGCAGTGTGGACAGGGACTCACCCCTCCACTTT. Encoded protein: CASSVDRDSPLHF.

The chain uses TRBV11-2 and TRBJ1-2; D is undetermined. Per the germline V gene, CDR1 is SGHAT and CDR2 is FQNNGV. V was clipped by 1 base and J by 2 bases, with 5 bases between them. This CDR3 has 13 residues. The CDR3 is CASSLGLNYGYTF. The CDR3 DNA follows: TGTGCCAGCAGCTTAGGTCTGAACTATGGCTACACCTTC.

CDR3 sequence (DNA): TGTGCCAGCACCCTCCGGGACAGAGTCACTCAGCCCCAGCATTTT. Residues: CASTLRDRVTQPQHF. J is TRBJ1-5 and V is TRBV28, with 7 positions matching TRBD1. V dropped 7 bases and J dropped 6; count of bases not matched to a gene: 12. This CDR3 has 15 amino acids. Germline V gene lookup returns CDR1 MDHEN and CDR2 SYDVKM.

This clone has just one count. The chain links TRBV12-3 or TRBV12-4 to TRBJ1-5; D gene ambiguous. This CDR3 region has 13 residues. V gave up 9 bases and J gave up 2 bases, with 11 bases separating them. CDR3 protein: CASAVLGNQPQHF. The CDR3 nucleotides read TGTGCCAGTGCGGTCTTAGGCAATCAGCCCCAGCATTTT.

The chain uses TRBV29-1 and TRBJ2-6; D remains unclear. Trimming took off 1 base at V and 0 bases at J, with 4 bases between the two ends. CDR1 is SQVTM, CDR2 ANQGSEA, per germline. The CDR3 covers 14 residues. The CDR3 DNA follows: TGCAGCGTTGAAGCAGGCTCTGGGGCCAACGTCCTGACTTTC. The encoded protein is CSVEAGSGANVLTF.

The chain employs TRBV7-9 and TRBJ1-2; 8 bases are a match to TRBD1. V gave up 4 bases and J gave up 7 bases; unmatched junction bases: 11. The CDR3 length is 15 residues. CDR1 and CDR2 from the germline V gene are SEHNR and FQNEAQ (reference sequence). The CDR3 region has the DNA TGTGCCAGCAGCTCTAGCGCAGGGGGCGAAAGTGGCTACACCTTC. The encoded protein is CASSSSAGGESGYTF. Supplemented by reference TRBV7-9 and TRBJ1-2, the full variable domain reads DTGVSQNPRHKITKRGQNVTFRCDPISEHNRLYWYRQTLGQGPEFLTYFQNEAQLEKSRLLSDRFSAERPKGSFSTLEIQRTEQGDSAMYLCASSSSAGGESGYTFGSGTRLTVV.

This clone was recorded a few times. V usage is TRBV4-2 and J usage is TRBJ2-1; 8 bases match TRBD1. J lost 10 bases, V lost 0 bases, and 11 bases had no gene match. Germline V gene sequence: CDR1 LGHNA, CDR2 YNFKEQ. The CDR3 has 16 amino acids. The chain's CDR3 is CASSQDPRGQAGEQFF. For the CDR3, the DNA is TGTGCCAGCAGCCAAGATCCCAGGGGGCAAGCGGGCGAGCAGTTCTTC.

The genes are TRBV18 and TRBJ1-4, with 7 bases fitting TRBD1. Germline V lookup: CDR1 KGHSH, CDR2 LQKENI. The V gene end was trimmed by 3 bases and the J gene end by 5 bases; junction bases not matched to a gene: 3. The CDR3 is made up of 14 amino acids. CDR3 sequence reads: CASSPGQPNEKLFF. The CDR3 DNA is TGTGCCAGCTCACCGGGACAGCCAAATGAAAAACTGTTTTTT.

This chain links TRBV29-1 with TRBJ1-1; 10 positions agree with TRBD1. Germline values: CDR1 SQVTM, CDR2 ANQGSEA. Unmatched junction bases numbered 2, after V lost 6 bases and J lost 4 bases. The CDR3 is made up of 12 amino acids. CDR3: CSVGDRGTEAFF. As DNA, the CDR3 is TGCAGCGTGGGGGACAGGGGCACTGAAGCTTTCTTT. The variable domain in full, with the rest retrieved from reference TRBV29-1 and TRBJ1-1, is SAVISQKPSRDICQRGTSLTIQCQVDSQVTMMFWYRQQPGQSLTLIATANQGSEATYESGFVIDKFPISRPNLTFSTLTVSNMSPEDSSIYLCSVGDRGTEAFFGQGTRLTVV.

The chain recombines TRBV6-6 with TRBJ2-7; possible D gene TRBD1, 6 bases. The germline V and J ends were trimmed by 0 bases and 4 bases, with 16 bases remaining between them. This CDR3 comprises 16 residues. Germline V gives CDR1 MNHNY, CDR2 SVGAGI (reference sequence). The CDR3 DNA sequence: TGTGCCAGCAGTTACTCGAAACGGGACATCCGGTACGAGCAGTACTTC. This gives the protein CASSYSKRDIRYEQYF.

The V and J genes are TRBV6-6 and TRBJ2-7, with 7 bases that match TRBD2. CDR1 and CDR2 from the germline V gene are MNHNY and SVGAGI (reference sequence). CDR3 length: 15 amino acids. J was trimmed by 2 bases and V by 6 bases; bases with no gene match: 10. The CDR3 spells CASSPRSSGTYEQYF. CDR3 nucleotides: TGTGCCAGCAGCCCCCGGTCTAGCGGTACCTACGAGCAGTACTTC.

In regard to this clone: One junction end disagrees with the germline gene, perhaps due to a read error. The chain joins TRBV6-6 to TRBJ1-6; TRBD1 is a possible D gene (5 bases). Germline assignment: CDR1 MNHNY and CDR2 SVGAGI (reference sequence). The CDR3 runs to 14 residues. The CDR3 nucleotides read TGTGCCAGCAGTTACTCAGAGTCCACGGGACTGAGGGCCTTT. Its translation is CASSYSESTGLRAF.

The rearrangement links TRBV30 to TRBJ2-7, with D unclear. CDR1 GTSNPN and CDR2 SVGIG come from the germline V gene (reference sequence). V lost 0 bases to trimming and J lost 3 bases, with 9 bases between them. The CDR3 contains 13 residues. The CDR3 reads CAWSVSQRYEQYF. The DNA of the CDR3 is TGTGCCTGGAGTGTCAGTCAGCGCTACGAGCAGTACTTC.

This clone appeared once. The V call is TRBV19, the J call TRBJ1-5; TRBD1 agrees at 9 bases. There are 14 residues in the CDR3. The J segment lost 2 bases and the V segment lost 6 bases, leaving 2 bases of the junction unmatched. Per the germline V gene, CDR1 is LNHDA and CDR2 is SQIVND (reference sequence). For the CDR3, the DNA is TGTGCCAGTAGCGGGGACAGGGGCAATCAGCCCCAGCATTTT. Residues: CASSGDRGNQPQHF.